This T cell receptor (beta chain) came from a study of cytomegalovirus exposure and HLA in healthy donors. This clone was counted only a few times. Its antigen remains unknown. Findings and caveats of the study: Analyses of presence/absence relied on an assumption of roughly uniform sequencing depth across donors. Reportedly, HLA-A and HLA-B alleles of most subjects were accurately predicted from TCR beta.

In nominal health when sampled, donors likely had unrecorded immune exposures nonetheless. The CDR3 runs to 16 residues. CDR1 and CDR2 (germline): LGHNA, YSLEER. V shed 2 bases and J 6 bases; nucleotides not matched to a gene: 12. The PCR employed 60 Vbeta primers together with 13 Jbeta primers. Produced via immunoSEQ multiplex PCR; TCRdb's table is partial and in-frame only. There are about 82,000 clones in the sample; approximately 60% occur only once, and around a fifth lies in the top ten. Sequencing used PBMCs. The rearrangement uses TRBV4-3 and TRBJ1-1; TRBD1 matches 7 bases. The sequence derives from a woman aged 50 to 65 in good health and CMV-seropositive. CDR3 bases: TGCGCCAGCAGCCAATCATTTCGCCGGACAGGCGCTGAAGCTTTCTTT. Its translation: CASSQSFRRTGAEAFF.